This passage covers 5 T cell receptor beta chains from one sample sequenced in a study of Tregs in tolerant kidney transplant recipients. Here immunoSEQ multiplex PCR was the method, and the copy in TCRdb shows in-frame clones only, minus some. The sample records over 1,500 clones, 68% being singletons. Their recognized antigens are unknown. Material for sequencing was CD8+ T cells from blood cultured with allogeneic cells. Every receptor here comes from a human donor in good health.

The rearrangement links TRBV5-1 to TRBJ2-3; 9 nucleotides agree with TRBD2. V dropped 1 base and J dropped 3; count of bases not matched to a gene: 6. Germline loops: CDR1 SGHRS, CDR2 YFSETQ. This CDR3 spans 16 amino acids. The chain's CDR3 is CASSLSAGGLTDTQYF. The CDR3 bases are TGCGCCAGCAGCTTGTCTGCGGGGGGGCTGACAGATACGCAGTATTTT. Full variable domain (outside the CDR3, taken from reference TRBV5-1 and TRBJ2-3): KAGVTQTPRYLIKTRGQQVTLSCSPISGHRSVSWYQQTPGQGLQFLFEYFSETQRNKGNFPGRFSGRQFSNSRSEMNVSTLELGDSALYLCASSLSAGGLTDTQYFGPGTRLTVL.

The gene calls are TRBV4-1 and TRBJ1-5, with TRBD1 matching 7 bases. V dropped 3 bases and J dropped 3; count of bases not matched to a gene: 2. CDR1 MGHRA and CDR2 YSYEKL come from the germline V gene. There are 14 residues in the CDR3. CDR3 nucleotides: TGCGCCAGCAGCCACGGGACAGTCAATCAGCCCCAGCATTTT. As protein: CASSHGTVNQPQHF.

CDR3 nucleotides: TGTGCCAGTAGTATTTGGACAGAGGTGGAGTACACCTTC. Protein: CASSIWTEVEYTF. The rearrangement joins TRBV19 to TRBJ1-2; TRBD1 might be the D (6 bases). The germline V gene encodes CDR1 LNHDA and CDR2 SQIVND (reference sequence). This CDR3 has 13 amino acids. Deletions cut 3 bases from V and 11 bases from J, with 16 bases between.

A single count supports this clone. The chain recombines TRBV11-2 with TRBJ2-5, with TRBD2 matching over 8 bases. Trimming cost V 1 base and J 4 bases; bases outside gene matches: 5. Germline V gene data show CDR1 as SGHAT and CDR2 as FQNNGV. The CDR3 runs 15 residues. In nucleotides, the CDR3 is TGTGCCAGCAGCTTAGGAAATAGCGGGGTAGAGACCCAGTACTTC. This encodes CASSLGNSGVETQYF.

Only one count was recorded for this clone. The chain carries TRBV10-1 and TRBJ2-7; D gene unclear. CDR1 WNHNN and CDR2 SYGVQD come from the germline V gene (reference sequence). This CDR3 is 12 amino acids long. The V end was cut by 3 bases, the J end by 5 bases, with 8 bases between. The CDR3 protein is CASSDPGNEQYF. The CDR3 region has the DNA TGCGCCAGCAGTGACCCAGGAAACGAGCAGTACTTC.